This TCR beta chain was recovered during a study of high-grade serous ovarian cancer treatment subgroups. Profiling relied on immunoSEQ multiplex PCR, and the TCRdb table lists in-frame clones only, not all of them. The sample yields 25,000 to 30,000 clones, roughly 80% seen once. Turning to this clone: Its cognate antigen is unknown.

Germline CDR1 is MNHNS and CDR2 is SASEGT. The CDR3 length is 16 residues. Tumor samples were obtained before definitive surgery or chemotherapy. The study's findings and limits: Different patients shared almost no repertoire; same-patient tumors shared about 0.11 to 0.85.

The sequence derives from a human donor with high-grade serous ovarian cancer. The chain has TRBV6-1 and TRBJ2-5; D remains ambiguous. The better agreement between TRBJ2-7 and the DNA end casts doubt on the J call. Input material: tumor tissue. Written as DNA, the CDR3 is TGTGCCAGCAGTGAAGCATTAGCCCGGAGCTCCTACGAGCAGTACTTC. Translation: CASSEALARSSYEQYF.